This TCR beta chain stems from a study of cytomegalovirus exposure and HLA in healthy donors. Overall study findings and caveats: On later analysis, the bulk of CMV-associated TCR beta chains appeared to be HLA-restricted.

60 Vbeta and 13 Jbeta primers were used in PCR. TCRdb keeps only in-frame clones here, not all; method: immunoSEQ multiplex PCR. The sample includes 200,000 or so clones, around four fifths of them seen just once. This clone was picked up a small number of times. Antigen specificity is unknown. This TCR came from a boy aged 2 to 10 in good health and CMV-seronegative. Sequencing was done on a sample of PBMCs.

As DNA, the CDR3 is TGTGCCAGCAGCCAAGGGATCCCGGCGGGGACTGAAGCTTTCTTT. Translating it yields CASSQGIPAGTEAFF. This chain joins TRBV7-9 and TRBJ1-1; D remains ambiguous. Germline loops: CDR1 SEHNR, CDR2 FQNEAQ (reference sequence). V shed 5 bases and J shed 5 bases, with 18 bases lying between them. The CDR3 covers 15 residues.